This entry lists 3 T cell receptor beta chains sequenced from one sample in a study of primary melanoma T cells and metastatic recurrence. The assay was immunoSEQ multiplex PCR, and TCRdb's table has in-frame clones only and misses some. This listing includes roughly 66 clones. The sequencing sample was made of melanoma tumor tissue. These receptors originate from a human donor with melanoma.

The chain links TRBV19 to TRBJ1-2; D ambiguous. The germline CDR1 and CDR2 sequences are LNHDA and SQIVND (reference sequence). This CDR3 contains 17 residues. Between the trimmed V and J ends, which lost 5 bases and 3 bases, there was a span of 22 bases. The CDR3 DNA reads as TGTGCCAGTAGTGACGGCATATTTCGGAACGTCGACTATGGCTACACCTTC. Amino acids: CASSDGIFRNVDYGYTF.

The CDR3 DNA reads as TGTGCCAGCAGCTGGGAGACAGGGAAAGGGTTCGGGAACACTGAAGCTTTCTTT. Translation gives CASSWETGKGFGNTEAFF. The chain combines TRBV11-3 with TRBJ1-1; 7 bases are a match to TRBD1. CDR3 length: 18 amino acids. After removal of 4 bases from V and 1 base from J, the junction contained 15 bases not matched to a gene. Per germline, CDR1 SGHNT and CDR2 YENEEA.

This clone was detected only a few times. The rearrangement joins TRBV11-3 to TRBJ2-6; D not resolved. The CDR3 is 18 amino acids. The V end lost 5 bases, the J end lost 5 bases, and 22 bases lay between the germline ends. Germline CDR1 and CDR2: SGHNT and YENEEA. CDR3 nucleotide sequence: TGTGCCAGCAGCGATCAGTTCAAGTTACAAAGTCGGGCCAACGTCCTGACTTTC. Translating gives CASSDQFKLQSRANVLTF.